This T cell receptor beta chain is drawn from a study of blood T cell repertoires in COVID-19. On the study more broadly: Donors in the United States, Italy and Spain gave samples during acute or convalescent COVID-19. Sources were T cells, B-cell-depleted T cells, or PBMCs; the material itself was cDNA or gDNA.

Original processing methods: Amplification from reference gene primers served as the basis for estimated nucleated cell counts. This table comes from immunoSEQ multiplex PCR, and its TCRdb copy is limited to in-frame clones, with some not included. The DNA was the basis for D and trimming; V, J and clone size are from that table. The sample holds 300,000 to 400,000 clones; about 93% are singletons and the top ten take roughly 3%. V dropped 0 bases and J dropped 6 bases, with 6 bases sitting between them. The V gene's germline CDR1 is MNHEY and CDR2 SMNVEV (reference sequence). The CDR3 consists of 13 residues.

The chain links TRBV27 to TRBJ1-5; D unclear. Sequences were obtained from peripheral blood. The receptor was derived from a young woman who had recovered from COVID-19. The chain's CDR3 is CASSLSPGQPQHF. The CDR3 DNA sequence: TGTGCCAGCAGTTTATCCCCCGGTCAGCCCCAGCATTTT.